This T cell receptor (beta chain) is from a study of T-cell reconstitution after alpha-beta-depleted transplantation in children. In this sample, this clonotype turned up a few times. The V segment lost 5 bases and the J segment 3 bases; nucleotides outside the gene matches: 8. Germline CDR1 reads DFQATT; CDR2 reads SNEGSKA (reference sequence). The CDR3 is 15 residues long. For TCRbeta, the library was prepared with unique molecular identifiers. TCRdb re-called the PCR reads with MiXCR, one entry per CDR3 protein. This sample has hundreds of thousands of distinct CDR3 sequences, with less than 35% found just once.

The receptor was derived from a human donor who donated a stem cell graft to a child with aplastic anemia. The sample here was PBMCs from the stem cell graft donor, taken from the stem cell graft. The rearrangement joins TRBV20-1 to TRBJ2-4, with 9 bases that match TRBD2. In DNA form, the CDR3 reads TGCAGTGCTGGGGGAGCGGGAGGTCACAAAAACATTCAGTACTTC. This sequence encodes CSAGGAGGHKNIQYF.